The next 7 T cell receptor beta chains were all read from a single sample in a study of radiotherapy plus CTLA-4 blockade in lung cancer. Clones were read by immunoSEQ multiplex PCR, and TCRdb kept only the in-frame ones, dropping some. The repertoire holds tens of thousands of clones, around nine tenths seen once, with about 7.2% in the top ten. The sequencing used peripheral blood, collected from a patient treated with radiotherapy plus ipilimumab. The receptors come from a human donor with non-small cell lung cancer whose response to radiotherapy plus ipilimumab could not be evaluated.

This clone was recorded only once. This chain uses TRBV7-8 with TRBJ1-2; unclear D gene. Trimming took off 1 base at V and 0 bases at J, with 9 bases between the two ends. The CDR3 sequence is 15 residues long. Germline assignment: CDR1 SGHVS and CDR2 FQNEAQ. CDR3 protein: CASSLVPDSNYGYTF. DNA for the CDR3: TGTGCCAGCAGCTTAGTTCCGGACTCTAACTATGGCTACACCTTC. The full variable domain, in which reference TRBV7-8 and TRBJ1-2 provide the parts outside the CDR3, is GAGVSQSPRYKVAKRGQDVALRCDPISGHVSLFWYQQALGQGPEFLTYFQNEAQLDKSGLPSDRFFAERPEGSVSTLKIQRTQQEDSAVYLCASSLVPDSNYGYTFGSGTRLTVV.

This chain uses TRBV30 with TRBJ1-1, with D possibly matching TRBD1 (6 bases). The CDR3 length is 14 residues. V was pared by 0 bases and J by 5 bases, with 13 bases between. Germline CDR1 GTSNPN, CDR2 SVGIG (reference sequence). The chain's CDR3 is CAWSVGGAKTEAFF. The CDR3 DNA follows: TGTGCCTGGAGTGTAGGGGGGGCTAAGACTGAAGCTTTCTTT.

As DNA, the CDR3 is TGTGCCAGCAGCTTAGTCGGTGGGGACAGGGTGGACGAAAAACTGTTTTTT. The encoded protein is CASSLVGGDRVDEKLFF. The chain has TRBV11-2 and TRBJ1-4; 9 nucleotides align to TRBD1. Germline V CDR1 and CDR2: SGHAT, FQNNGV. V lost 1 base to trimming and J lost 8 bases; unmatched junction nucleotides: 11. The CDR3 covers 17 residues.

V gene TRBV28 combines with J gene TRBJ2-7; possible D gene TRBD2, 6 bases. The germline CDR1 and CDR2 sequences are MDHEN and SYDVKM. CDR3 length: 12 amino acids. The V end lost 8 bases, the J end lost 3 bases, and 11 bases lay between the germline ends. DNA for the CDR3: TGTGCCAGCCGGTGGGGGGTCTACGAGCAGTACTTC. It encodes CASRWGVYEQYF.

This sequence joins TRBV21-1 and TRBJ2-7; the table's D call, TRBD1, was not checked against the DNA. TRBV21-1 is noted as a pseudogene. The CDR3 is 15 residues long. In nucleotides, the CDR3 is TGTGCCAGCAGCAAAAGGTACAGGGGTTGCTACGAGCAGTACTTC. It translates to CASSKRYRGCYEQYF.

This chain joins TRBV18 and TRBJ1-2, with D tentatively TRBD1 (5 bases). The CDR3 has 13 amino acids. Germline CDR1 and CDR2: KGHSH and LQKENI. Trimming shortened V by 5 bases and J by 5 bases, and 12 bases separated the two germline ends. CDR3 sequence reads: CASSVRGLYGYTF. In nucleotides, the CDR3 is TGTGCCAGCTCAGTTAGGGGCTTGTATGGCTACACCTTC.

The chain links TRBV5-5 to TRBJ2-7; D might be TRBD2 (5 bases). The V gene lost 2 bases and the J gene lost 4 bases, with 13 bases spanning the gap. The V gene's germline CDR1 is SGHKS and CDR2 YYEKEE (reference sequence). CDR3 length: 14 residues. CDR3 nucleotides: TGTGCCAGCAGCTTTCGTCGGGGTCGATACGAGCAGTACTTC. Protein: CASSFRRGRYEQYF. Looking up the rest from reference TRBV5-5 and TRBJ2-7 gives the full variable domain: DAGVTQSPTHLIKTRGQQVTLRCSPISGHKSVSWYQQVLGQGPQFIFQYYEKEERGRGNFPDRFSARQFPNYSSELNVNALLLGDSALYLCASSFRRGRYEQYFGPGTRLTVT.